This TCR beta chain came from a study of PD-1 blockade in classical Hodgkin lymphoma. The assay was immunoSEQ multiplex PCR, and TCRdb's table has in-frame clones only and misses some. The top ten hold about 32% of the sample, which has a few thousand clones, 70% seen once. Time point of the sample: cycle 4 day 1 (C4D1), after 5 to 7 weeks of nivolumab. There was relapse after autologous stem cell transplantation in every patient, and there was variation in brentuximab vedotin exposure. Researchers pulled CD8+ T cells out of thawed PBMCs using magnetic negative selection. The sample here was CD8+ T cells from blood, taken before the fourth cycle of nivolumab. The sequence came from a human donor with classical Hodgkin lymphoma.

The CDR3 nucleotides are TGCAGCGTTGAGAGTCAGGGCGCGATTGAAGCTTTCTTT. It translates to CSVESQGAIEAFF. The chain has TRBV29-1 and TRBJ1-1, with D perhaps TRBD1 (5 bases). Trimming pared 3 bases from V and 7 bases from J, leaving 15 bases between. Germline lookup yields CDR1 SQVTM and CDR2 ANQGSEA. The CDR3 totals 13 residues. The full variable domain, completed using reference TRBV29-1 and TRBJ1-1, is SAVISQKPSRDICQRGTSLTIQCQVDSQVTMMFWYRQQPGQSLTLIATANQGSEATYESGFVIDKFPISRPNLTFSTLTVSNMSPEDSSIYLCSVESQGAIEAFFGQGTRLTVV.